This T cell receptor (beta chain) was captured in a study of cytomegalovirus exposure and HLA in healthy donors. 60 Vbeta and 13 Jbeta primers were used in PCR. Sequencing used immunoSEQ multiplex PCR; TCRdb keeps in-frame clones, though not all of them. The sample shows approximately 89,000 clones, less than 85% of them seen only once. V lost 0 bases and J lost 5, with 18 bases in between. CDR3 size: 17 residues. CDR1 and CDR2 from the germline V gene are LGHNA and YNFKEQ. The gene calls are TRBV4-2 and TRBJ2-3; D not certain. The sequencing input was PBMCs. This TCR derives from a man in his forties in good health and CMV-seropositive. The CDR3 is CASSQDWSQAGQDTQYF. CDR3 nucleotide sequence: TGTGCCAGCAGCCAAGATTGGTCGCAGGCCGGTCAAGATACGCAGTATTTT.